Below, 14 T cell receptor beta chains from the same sample are listed, as sequenced in a study of blood T cell repertoires in COVID-19. Some clones are missing from TCRdb's copy, which holds only in-frame ones; the method was immunoSEQ multiplex PCR. The sample contains about 140,000 clones, under 90% of which appear only once. Sequences were obtained from peripheral blood. The source of these receptors is a man in his 70s who had recovered from COVID-19.

The chain joins TRBV4-3 to TRBJ2-4; D is possibly TRBD1 (6 bases). Germline V gene sequence: CDR1 LGHNA, CDR2 YSLEER. This CDR3 spans 17 amino acids. The V end lost 1 base, the J end lost 3 bases, and 16 bases lay between the germline ends. CDR3 protein: CASSQGRIGQNKNIQYF. CDR3 DNA: TGCGCCAGCAGCCAAGGTCGTATCGGACAGAACAAAAACATTCAGTACTTC.

V usage is TRBV6-5 and J usage is TRBJ2-7; perhaps TRBD1 as D (5 bases). CDR3 size: 13 residues. V shed 5 bases and J shed 1 base, with 9 bases lying between them. In germline, CDR1 is MNHEY, CDR2 SVGAGI. The CDR3 nucleotides are TGTGCCAGCAGTCCGACAGATTCCTACGAGCAGTACTTC. Protein sequence: CASSPTDSYEQYF.

The chain uses TRBV2 and TRBJ1-3, with 8 bases that match TRBD1. V was pared by 4 bases and J by 3 bases, with 8 bases of the junction left unmatched. The germline CDR1 and CDR2 sequences are SNHLY and FYNNEI. This CDR3 region has 16 residues. In DNA form, the CDR3 reads TGTGCCAGCAGTGGAGCCGCGACAGGGGTTGGAAACACCATATATTTT. Its translation: CASSGAATGVGNTIYF.

The V call is TRBV19, the J call TRBJ1-6, with D maybe TRBD1 (5 bases). The germline gives CDR1 LNHDA, CDR2 SQIVND (reference sequence). This CDR3 is 16 amino acids long. V lost 3 bases to trimming and J lost 7 bases, with 16 bases between them. In DNA form, the CDR3 reads TGTGCCAGTAGTATCTCAAGGACAACCGACAATTCACCCCTCCACTTT. Amino acid sequence: CASSISRTTDNSPLHF.

This chain links TRBV9 with TRBJ1-1; D may be TRBD1 (6 bases). The CDR3 has 15 residues. V shed 0 bases and J shed 0 bases, with 9 bases lying between them. CDR1 SGDLS and CDR2 YYNGEE come from the germline V gene. CDR3 in DNA: TGTGCCAGCAGCGTAGGCGGGGGCATGAACACTGAAGCTTTCTTT. Translated: CASSVGGGMNTEAFF.

The gene calls are TRBV18 and TRBJ2-5; the match to TRBD1 covers 7 bases. Trimming cost V 6 bases and J 3 bases; bases outside gene matches: 7. CDR1 KGHSH and CDR2 LQKENI come from the germline V gene. This CDR3 region has 14 residues. The DNA for the CDR3 is TGTGCCAGCTCCGAGGGGCAGGGGGAAGAGACCCAGTACTTC. This codes for CASSEGQGEETQYF.

V gene TRBV6-2 or TRBV6-3 combines with J gene TRBJ2-1, with D unresolved. Germline V CDR1 and CDR2: MNHEY, SVGEGT. The length of the CDR3 is 13 residues. V was shortened by 2 bases and J by 10 bases, with 12 bases between the two germline ends. CDR3 residues: CASSYGPPAEQFF. The CDR3 DNA is TGTGCCAGCAGTTACGGTCCCCCTGCGGAGCAGTTCTTC.

The chain links TRBV7-2 to TRBJ1-1, with TRBD1 as a possible D gene (5 bases). From germline, CDR1 is SGHTA and CDR2 FQGNSA. With 5 bases removed from V and 1 base from J, the gap between germline ends came to 14 bases. The CDR3 totals 15 residues. The CDR3 DNA follows: TGTGCCAGCAGCCCGGGGGGACGGAGGAACACTGAAGCTTTCTTT. Amino acids: CASSPGGRRNTEAFF. The entire variable domain, with the rest obtained from reference TRBV7-2 and TRBJ1-1, is as follows: GAGVSQSPSNKVTEKGKDVELRCDPISGHTALYWYRQSLGQGLEFLIYFQGNSAPDKSGLPSDRFSAERTGGSVSTLTIQRTQQEDSAVYLCASSPGGRRNTEAFFGQGTRLTVV.

This clone turned up a few times. The chain carries TRBV21-1 and TRBJ1-2; TRBD1, the table's D call, lacks a check against the DNA. TRBV21-1 is annotated as a pseudogene. CDR3 length: 16 amino acids. This chain's CDR3 is CATKRYPDRVNYGYTF. In DNA form, the CDR3 reads TGTGCCACCAAGAGATACCCGGACAGGGTAAACTATGGCTACACCTTC.

The V and J genes are TRBV9 and TRBJ2-7; no clear D. With 4 bases removed from V and 5 bases from J, the gap between germline ends came to 7 bases. This CDR3 comprises 11 residues. Germline assignment: CDR1 SGDLS and CDR2 YYNGEE. CDR3: CASSLADEQYF. CDR3 nucleotide sequence: TGTGCCAGCAGCCTCGCAGACGAGCAGTACTTC.

The V and J genes are TRBV7-9 and TRBJ2-1, with 9 nucleotides matching TRBD2. The trim removed 3 bases at V and 9 bases at J, leaving 6 bases unmatched. Per the germline V gene, CDR1 is SEHNR and CDR2 is FQNEAQ (reference sequence). The CDR3 runs to 14 residues. In nucleotides, the CDR3 is TGTGCCAGCAGCTTTACGGGACTAGCAAGTGAGCAGTTCTTC. Translated, it gives CASSFTGLASEQFF.

As concerns this clone: Other nucleotide sequences in the sample specify the same CDR3. The rearrangement uses TRBV7-2 and TRBJ2-2, with D maybe TRBD1 (6 bases). From germline, CDR1 is SGHTA and CDR2 FQGNSA. The CDR3 consists of 14 residues. V lost 6 bases to trimming and J lost 4 bases, with 12 bases between them. Written as DNA, the CDR3 is TGTGCCAGCAGTTTGGGCAGGGGCACCGGGGAGCTGTTTTTT. This encodes CASSLGRGTGELFF.

On this clone: The sample contains more than one DNA sequence encoding this CDR3. The gene calls are TRBV24-1 and TRBJ2-3, with D unresolved. The germline V gene encodes CDR1 KGHDR and CDR2 SFDVKD. CDR3 length: 13 amino acids. Between the trimmed V and J ends, which lost 5 bases and 1 base, there was a span of 6 bases. CDR3 nucleotide sequence: TGTGCCACCAGTGGGGCCGGCACAGATACGCAGTATTTT. It is translated as CATSGAGTDTQYF.

The rearrangement uses TRBV27 and TRBJ2-2, with 7 bases matching TRBD1. Germline loops: CDR1 MNHEY, CDR2 SMNVEV (reference sequence). CDR3 length equals 17 residues. Trimming removed 1 base from V and 0 bases from J; junction bases left unmatched: 5. The CDR3 DNA sequence: TGTGCCAGCAGTTTATACCGGGACAGCCCGAACACCGGGGAGCTGTTTTTT. This sequence encodes CASSLYRDSPNTGELFF.